This TCR beta chain was found in a study of T-cell reconstitution after alpha-beta-depleted transplantation in children (dated by TCRdb to between 2015 and 2016). As for the study more broadly: Using TCR repertoire profiling, the study quantitatively followed how T-cell immune reconstitution unfolded in children after TCRalphabeta/CD19-depleted allogeneic hematopoietic cell transplantation. Beyond this particular receptor, the publication reports: Hyperexpanded clone frequencies declined over subsequent months; after one year, T-cell counts and TCRbeta diversity were mostly attributed to newly produced T cells. About two months after transplant, the apparently early recovery of alphabetaT-cell counts reportedly depended on just several hundred clones that had expanded rapidly and came from non-depleted graft cells. The high TCRbeta diversity at day 60 in some patients was ascribed to recipient T cells and intrathymic progenitors that had survived conditioning.

The treatment or condition label here, explained by the study, means: allogeneic hematopoietic cell transplantation with graft depleted of TCRalphabeta T cells and CD19 B cells. TCRalphabeta/CD19-depleted allogeneic hematopoietic cell grafts were given to the transplant recipients, all of whom were children. The library was produced with PCR. TCRdb shows the sequencer as Illumina HiSeq 2500. TCR libraries were prepared with molecular barcoding, using unique molecular identifiers to normalize TCRbeta repertoire quantification. Through fastp at Q25 and MiXCR, TCRdb rebuilt clones from the public reads, retaining in-frame beta chains. Each entry is one CDR3 protein sequence, shown with its most common DNA and genes. Counted in this sample were 250,000 to 300,000 distinct CDR3 sequences; over 7% of them appeared once. In total, the top ten clones hold approximately 9.6% of the sample. This clonotype was counted many times. Its antigen specificity is not known. Qualities for individual bases were not recorded, and no much larger clone is one base off.

The V and J ends are trimmed by 0 bases and 4 bases, leaving 15 bases between them. The CDR3 has 16 amino acids, counting the end cysteine and phenylalanine. Only CDR3 DNA is held: 48 bases, read in frame from base 1. For CDR1 and CDR2, the germline V gene lists MNHEY and SVGAGI. This TCR was recovered from a female patient between 2 and 15 years old who had a stem cell transplant for Fanconi anemia, so the T cells may come from the graft donor. The sequenced sample was peripheral blood, obtained 360 days after TCRalphabeta/CD19-depleted stem cell transplant. Recombination joined TRBV6-5 with TRBJ1-1, and possibly TRBD1, on 5 matching bases. The DNA sequence is as follows: TGTGCCAGCAGTTACTCGGGAGTAGGGGCGGGCACTGAAGCTTTCTTT. Its product reads: CASSYSGVGAGTEAFF.